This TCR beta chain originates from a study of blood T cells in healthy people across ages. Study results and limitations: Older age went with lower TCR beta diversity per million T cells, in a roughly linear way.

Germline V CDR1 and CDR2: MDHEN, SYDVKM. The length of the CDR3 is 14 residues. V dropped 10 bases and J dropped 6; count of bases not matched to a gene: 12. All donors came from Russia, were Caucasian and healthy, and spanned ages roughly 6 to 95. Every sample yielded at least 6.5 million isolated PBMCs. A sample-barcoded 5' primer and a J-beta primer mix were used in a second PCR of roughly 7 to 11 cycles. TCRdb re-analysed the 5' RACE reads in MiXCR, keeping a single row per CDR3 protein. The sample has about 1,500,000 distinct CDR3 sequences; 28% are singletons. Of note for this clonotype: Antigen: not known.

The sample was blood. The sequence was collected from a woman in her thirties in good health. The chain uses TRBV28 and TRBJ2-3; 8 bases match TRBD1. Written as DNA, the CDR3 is TGTGCCACCCAAAGACAGGGGCGACGCGATACGCAGTATTTT. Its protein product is CATQRQGRRDTQYF.